The rows below give T cell receptor beta chains drawn from one sample of a study of PD-L1 blockade in urothelial cancer. Using immunoSEQ multiplex PCR, the repertoire was profiled, and TCRdb retains in-frame clones only, with some absent. The sample holds fewer than 80,000 clones, about four fifths seen once. The material sequenced was PBMCs, taken around atezolizumab (anti-PD-L1) treatment. The receptors shown here come from a man between 70 and 80 years old with urothelial cancer. CDR3s include the opening cysteine and the closing phenylalanine or tryptophan. A D gene is named only where the DNA matches it firmly. A row's size may be missing; if present it is once, few, many or a size class.

d_call j_call v_call clone_size cdr3_nt cdr3_aa
. TRBJ1-3 TRBV30 . TGTGCCTGGAGTTCGATCGGGGGGCTTGGAAACACCATATATTTT CAWSSIGGLGNTIYF
TRBD1 TRBJ2-7 TRBV5-5 many TGTGCCAGCAGCTTAGGGACAGGGCTCGAGCAGTACTTC CASSLGTGLEQYF
. TRBJ2-7 TRBV6-5 . TGTGCCAGCAGCCCCGTCGGTTACGAGCAGTACTTC CASSPVGYEQYF
. TRBJ1-1 TRBV18 . TGTGCCAGCTCACCATCAGAGGAGACCATGAACACTGAAGCTTTCTTT CASSPSEETMNTEAFF
. TRBJ1-2 TRBV28 . TGTGCCAGCAGGTTGACAGCTAACTATGGCTACACCTTC CASRLTANYGYTF
. TRBJ2-2 TRBV18 once TGTGCCAGCTCACCACAGGACAGTTATGTGGAGCTGTTTTTT CASSPQDSYVELFF
. TRBJ2-7 TRBV7-9 . TGTGCCAGCAGCACTTCCAGGGGCTACGAGCAGTACTTC CASSTSRGYEQYF
TRBD2 TRBJ2-3 TRBV11-2 few TGTGCCAGCAGCTTAGAAGCGCGGGAGGGAGATACGCAGTATTTT CASSLEAREGDTQYF
TRBD2 TRBJ2-5 TRBV27 . TGTGCCAGCAGTCCTAGCGGGAACCAAGAGACCCAGTACTTC CASSPSGNQETQYF
TRBD2 TRBJ2-7 TRBV2 . TGTGCCAGCACTCTAGCGGGAGGTTTATACGAGCAGTACTTC CASTLAGGLYEQYF
TRBD2 TRBJ2-1 TRBV5-4 . TGTGCCAGCAGCACTGGGACTAGCGGGAACCACAATGAGCAGTTCTTC CASSTGTSGNHNEQFF
TRBD2 TRBJ2-1 TRBV11-2 . TGTGCCAGCAGACGAGGGACTAGGGATGGTGAGCAGTTCTTC CASRRGTRDGEQFF
TRBD2 TRBJ2-1 TRBV4-1 . TGCGCCAGCAGCCAAGGATTACTAGCGGGACACAATGAGCAGTTCTTC CASSQGLLAGHNEQFF
TRBD2 TRBJ2-1 TRBV4-1 . TGCGCCAGCAGCCAAGACTTGCGGGGGGCTCCCTCCTACAATGAGCAGTTCTTC CASSQDLRGAPSYNEQFF
TRBD2 TRBJ2-1 TRBV10-3 . TGTGCCATCAGTGAAAGGGCTAGCGGCAGCAATGAGCAGTTCTTC CAISERASGSNEQFF
. TRBJ2-5 TRBV7-9 . TGTGCCAGCAGCTTCGGGGGAGAGACCCAGTACTTC CASSFGGETQYF
TRBD2 TRBJ2-2 TRBV5-4 . TGTGCCAGCAGCTCCCCCCTAGCGGGGGCGAACACCGGGGAGCTGTTTTTT CASSSPLAGANTGELFF
. TRBJ2-2 TRBV2 . TGTGCCAGCAGGGCGGGCCAGAACACCGGGGAGCTGTTTTTT CASRAGQNTGELFF
. TRBJ2-3 TRBV30 . TGTGCCTGGAGTGCCTTCCGTTCGGGAGCACCAGATACGCAGTATTTT CAWSAFRSGAPDTQYF
. TRBJ2-7 TRBV10-1 . TGCGCCAGCAGTGAGTCGGGGCTAGCGTACGAGCAGTACTTC CASSESGLAYEQYF
. TRBJ2-3 TRBV6-4 . TGTGCCAGCAGTGAGGGACTCGGCACAGATACGCAGTATTTT CASSEGLGTDTQYF
TRBD2 TRBJ2-3 TRBV2 . TGTGCCAGCAGTAACCGACTTCTGGGACTAGCGGAGGACACAGATACGCAGTATTTT CASSNRLLGLAEDTDTQYF
. TRBJ1-3 TRBV19 few TGTGCCAGTAGCGCGGATACAGGGACTGGAAACACCATATATTTT CASSADTGTGNTIYF
TRBD1 TRBJ1-1 TRBV27 . TGTGCCAGCAGTTTAGGCACAGGGGGCACTGAAGCTTTCTTT CASSLGTGGTEAFF
. TRBJ2-1 TRBV5-1 once TGCGCCAGTAGCCGGGATCGACCCTCCAATGAGCAGTTCTTC CASSRDRPSNEQFF
TRBD1 TRBJ2-3 TRBV2 . TGTGCCAGCAGTCGGGACAGAACAGATACGCAGTATTTT CASSRDRTDTQYF
. TRBJ2-5 TRBV10-1 . TGCGCCAGCAGCGATGGCCAGGGGGGGACCCAGTACTTC CASSDGQGGTQYF
. TRBJ2-1 TRBV9 . TGTGCCAGCAGCGTAGGTCAGGGAAATGAGCAGTTCTTC CASSVGQGNEQFF
TRBD2 TRBJ2-2 TRBV4-2 . TGTGCCAGCAGCCGGACTAGCGGGAGTTCGAACACCGGGGAGCTGTTTTTT CASSRTSGSSNTGELFF
TRBD1 TRBJ1-2 TRBV18 . TGTGCCAGCTCCCTTGACAGGGGAACCTATGGCTACACCTTC CASSLDRGTYGYTF
TRBD1 TRBJ1-1 TRBV2 . TGTGCCAGCAGTGGGACGGGACAGGGCGCAGCTTTCTTT CASSGTGQGAAFF
TRBD1 TRBJ2-7 TRBV6-5 few TGTGCCAGCAGGAGACAGGGCCGCGGCTACGAGCAGTACTTC CASRRQGRGYEQYF
. TRBJ2-6 TRBV4-1 . TGCGCCAGCAGCCAAGATACCCGAGCGGGGGCCAACGTCCTGACTTTC CASSQDTRAGANVLTF
TRBD1 TRBJ2-7 TRBV10-3 . TGTGCCATCAGTGGGGCCGGGACAGGGGGCTTCGAGCAGTACTTC CAISGAGTGGFEQYF
TRBD2 TRBJ2-1 TRBV5-1 . TGCGCCAGCAGGGTAGGGACTAGCGGGAGCTACAATGAGCAGTTCTTC CASRVGTSGSYNEQFF
. TRBJ2-7 TRBV4-1 . TGCGCCAGCAGCCAGACGGGATCCTACGAGCAGTACTTC CASSQTGSYEQYF
. TRBJ2-7 TRBV7-9 . TGTGCCAGCAGCCCCCCAGGGTCCATCTCCTACGAGCAGTACTTC CASSPPGSISYEQYF
. TRBJ1-2 TRBV7-9 . TGTGCCAGCAGCTTAGCGGCAGGGGAATACTATGGCTACACCTTC CASSLAAGEYYGYTF
. TRBJ2-7 TRBV19 . TGTGCCAGTAGTCCTTCCAGGCGCTTATCAACCTACGAGCAGTACTTC CASSPSRRLSTYEQYF
. TRBJ2-5 TRBV4-1 . TGCGCCAGCAGCCAATCCCAGTCCCAAGAGACCCAGTACTTC CASSQSQSQETQYF
TRBD1 TRBJ1-5 TRBV19 . TGTGCCAGTAACAGACAGGGGGCTGGTCAGCCCCAGCATTTT CASNRQGAGQPQHF
TRBD1 TRBJ2-1 TRBV19 . TGTGCCAGTAGTATAACGGGACAGGGGAACAATGAGCAGTTCTTC CASSITGQGNNEQFF
TRBD1 TRBJ1-2 TRBV2 . TGTGCCAGCAGTACCCGGACAGGCCTCGGAGCAGGCTACACCTTC CASSTRTGLGAGYTF
TRBD2 TRBJ2-7 TRBV2 . TGTGCCAGCAGTACTGGACTAGCGGGGAACGAGCAGTACTTC CASSTGLAGNEQYF
. TRBJ2-1 TRBV5-1 once TGCGCCAGCAGCCCGACTAGTCTCTTAGGATACAATGAGCAGTTCTTC CASSPTSLLGYNEQFF
. TRBJ2-6 TRBV5-5 . TGTGCCAGCAGCTTTAGGTGGGAGACGAGTTCTGGGGCCAACGTCCTGACTTTC CASSFRWETSSGANVLTF
TRBD1 TRBJ2-3 TRBV5-1 . TGCGCCAGCAGCTTGGGACAGGGAGGCACAGATACGCAGTATTTT CASSLGQGGTDTQYF
TRBD1 TRBJ1-4 TRBV6-1 . TGTGCCAGCGCCTCGGACAGGGTGGATGAAAAACTGTTTTTT CASASDRVDEKLFF